Listed below are T cell receptor beta chains from one sample, sequenced in a study of T cell repertoires in cytomegalovirus infection. MiXCR, run by TCRdb on the reads, gives a single entry per CDR3 protein. In the table there are 150,000 to 200,000 distinct CDR3 sequences, under 25% of which are singletons. Sequenced: PBMCs. These TCRs come from a human donor in good health (CMV status not recorded). Some clones in this sample may be carry-over from other donors' samples. Both conserved end residues are part of each CDR3. The order of the fields is V gene, D gene, CDR3 protein. D genes are given only for firm matches.

V: TRBV7-9; D: NA; CDR3: CASSLGSWDEQYF
V: TRBV24-1; D: NA; CDR3: CAIQINTGELFF
V: TRBV27; D: NA; CDR3: CASSLDTNTWVNYGYTF
V: TRBV5-4; D: TRBD1; CDR3: CASSLTGVFADTQYF
V: TRBV14; D: NA; CDR3: CASNQKMGTGELFF
V: TRBV5-1; D: NA; CDR3: CASSIGTRTDTQYF
V: TRBV15; D: NA; CDR3: CATSRGAEGGYTF
V: TRBV28; D: NA; CDR3: CASSLESGNEQYF
V: TRBV6-1; D: NA; CDR3: CASSVLWGTNEKLFF
V: TRBV12-3/TRBV12-4; D: TRBD1; CDR3: CASKPGQGNTEAFF
V: TRBV7-6; D: NA; CDR3: CASSWDITNTEAFF
V: TRBV6-5; D: NA; CDR3: CASGRDRGQLSGELFF
V: TRBV7-6; D: NA; CDR3: CASSSRDQETQYF
V: TRBV20-1; D: TRBD1; CDR3: CSARTGTGAYGYTF
V: TRBV6-4; D: NA; CDR3: CASSAETGANYGYTF
V: TRBV28; D: TRBD2; CDR3: CASSSPRGSGSGETQYF
V: TRBV7-9; D: NA; CDR3: CASSVAGQGRHEQYF